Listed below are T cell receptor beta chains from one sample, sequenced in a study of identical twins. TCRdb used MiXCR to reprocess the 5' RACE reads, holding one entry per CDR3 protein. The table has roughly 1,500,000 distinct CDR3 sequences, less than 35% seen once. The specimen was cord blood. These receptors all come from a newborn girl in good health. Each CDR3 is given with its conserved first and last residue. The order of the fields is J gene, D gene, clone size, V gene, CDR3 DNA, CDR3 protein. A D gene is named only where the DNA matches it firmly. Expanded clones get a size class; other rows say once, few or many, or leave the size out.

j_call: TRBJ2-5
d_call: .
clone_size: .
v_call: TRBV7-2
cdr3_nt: TGTGCCAGCACCCCGGGGCTAGACCAAGAGACCCAGTACTTC
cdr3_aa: CASTPGLDQETQYF

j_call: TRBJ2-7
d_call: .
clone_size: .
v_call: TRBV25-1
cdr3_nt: TGTGCCAGCAGTGAATCGATAAGGGGGGGCTCCTACGAGCAGTACTTC
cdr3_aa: CASSESIRGGSYEQYF

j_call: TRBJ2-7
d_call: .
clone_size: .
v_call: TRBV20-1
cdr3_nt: TGCAGTGCTAGAGACCGGCTAGCACCTTACAATGAGCAGTACTTC
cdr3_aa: CSARDRLAPYNEQYF

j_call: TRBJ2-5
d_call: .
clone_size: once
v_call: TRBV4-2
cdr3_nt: TGTGCCAGCAGCCAAGGGCTAGAGGAGGCCCAGTACTTC
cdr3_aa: CASSQGLEEAQYF

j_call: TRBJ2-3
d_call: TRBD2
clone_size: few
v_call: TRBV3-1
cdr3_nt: TGTGCCAGCAGCTACGGGACTAGCGGGACTAATACGCAGTATTTT
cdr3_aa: CASSYGTSGTNTQYF

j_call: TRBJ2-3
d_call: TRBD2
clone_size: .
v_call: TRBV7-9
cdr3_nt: TGTGCCAGCAGCCTCCTAGCGGGGGGGGTCGGCACAGATACGCAGTATTTT
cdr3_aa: CASSLLAGGVGTDTQYF

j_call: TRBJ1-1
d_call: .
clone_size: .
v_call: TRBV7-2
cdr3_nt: TGTGCCAGCAGAGGGGGTGGAAGCACTGAAGCTTTCTTT
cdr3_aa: CASRGGGSTEAFF

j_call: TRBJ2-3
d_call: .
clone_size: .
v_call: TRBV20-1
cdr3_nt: TGCAGTGCTAGAGACTCTTACATACGCACAGATACGCAGTATTTT
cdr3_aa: CSARDSYIRTDTQYF

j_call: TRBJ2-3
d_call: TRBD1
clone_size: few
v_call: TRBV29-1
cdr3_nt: TGCAGCGCGGGACAGGGTGGAACAGATACGCAGTATTTT
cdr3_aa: CSAGQGGTDTQYF

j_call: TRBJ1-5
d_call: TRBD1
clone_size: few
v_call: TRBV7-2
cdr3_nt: TGTGCCAGCAGCTCCCGGACAGGGACCAATCAGCCCCAGCATTTT
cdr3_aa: CASSSRTGTNQPQHF

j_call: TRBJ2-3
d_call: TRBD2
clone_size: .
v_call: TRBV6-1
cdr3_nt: TGTGCCAGCAGTGAACGAGCGGGGGGTAGGACAGATACGCAGTATTTT
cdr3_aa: CASSERAGGRTDTQYF

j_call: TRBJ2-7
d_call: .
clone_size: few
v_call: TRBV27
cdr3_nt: TGTGCCAGCAGTTTAGGGGAGAGAGGGTACGAGCAGTACTTC
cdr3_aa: CASSLGERGYEQYF

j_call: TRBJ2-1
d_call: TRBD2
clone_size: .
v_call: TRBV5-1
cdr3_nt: TGCGCCAGCAGCGTATGGACTAGCGGGGGTGACTCCTACAATGAGCAGTTCTTC
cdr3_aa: CASSVWTSGGDSYNEQFF

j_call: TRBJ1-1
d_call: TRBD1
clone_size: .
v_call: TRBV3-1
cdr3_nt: TGTGCCAGCAGCCAAGGCGGACAGGGAGCTTTCTTT
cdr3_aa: CASSQGGQGAFF